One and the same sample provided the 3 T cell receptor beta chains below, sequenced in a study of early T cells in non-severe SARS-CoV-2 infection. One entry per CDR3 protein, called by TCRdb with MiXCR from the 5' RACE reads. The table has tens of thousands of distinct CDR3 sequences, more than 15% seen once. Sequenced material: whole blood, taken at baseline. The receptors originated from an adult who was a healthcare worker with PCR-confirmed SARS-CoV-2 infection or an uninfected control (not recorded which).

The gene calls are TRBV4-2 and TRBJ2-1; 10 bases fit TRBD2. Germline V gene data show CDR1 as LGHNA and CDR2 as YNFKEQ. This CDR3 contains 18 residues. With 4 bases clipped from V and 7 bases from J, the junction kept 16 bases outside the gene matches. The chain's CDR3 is CASSPFWAARTSGNEQFF. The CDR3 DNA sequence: TGTGCCAGCAGCCCATTTTGGGCAGCCCGGACTAGCGGTAATGAGCAGTTCTTC.

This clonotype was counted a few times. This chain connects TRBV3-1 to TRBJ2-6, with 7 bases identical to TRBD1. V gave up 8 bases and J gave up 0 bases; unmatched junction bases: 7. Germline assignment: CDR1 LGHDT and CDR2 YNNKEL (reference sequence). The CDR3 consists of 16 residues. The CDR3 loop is CASGQARNSGANVLTF. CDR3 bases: TGTGCCAGCGGACAGGCGAGAAACTCTGGGGCCAACGTCCTGACTTTC.

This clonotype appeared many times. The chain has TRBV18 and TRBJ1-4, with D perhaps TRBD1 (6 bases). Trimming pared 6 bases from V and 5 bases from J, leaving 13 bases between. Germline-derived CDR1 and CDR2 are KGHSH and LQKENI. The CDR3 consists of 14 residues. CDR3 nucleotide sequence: TGTGCCAGCTCGCCGGGACATCCCAATGAAAAACTGTTTTTT. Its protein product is CASSPGHPNEKLFF.